This T cell receptor (beta chain) was sequenced during a study of PD-1 blockade in classical Hodgkin lymphoma. Each patient relapsed following autologous stem cell transplantation, and prior brentuximab vedotin exposure differed. From germline, CDR1 is MNHNY and CDR2 SVGAGI (reference sequence). Trimming cost V 8 bases and J 5 bases, with 6 bases left between them. The CDR3 consists of 10 residues. Here immunoSEQ multiplex PCR was the method, and the copy in TCRdb shows in-frame clones only, minus some. Among 10,000 to 13,000 clones listed, about 68% were seen once. The table lists this clone with a few counts.

The origin of this receptor is a human donor with classical Hodgkin lymphoma. The source was peripheral blood mononuclear cells (PBMCs), collected at baseline. The chain carries TRBV6-6 and TRBJ1-1, with unresolved D. The CDR3 DNA is TGTGCCAGCGGGAGTACTGAAGCTTTCTTT. Its translation: CASGSTEAFF.